Shown below are 31 T cell receptor beta chains from a single sample sequenced in a study of blood T cell repertoires in COVID-19. Assay used: immunoSEQ multiplex PCR; TCRdb lists only in-frame clones, some missing. The top ten clones hold 11% of a sample with some 140,000 clones, more than 75% of them seen once. Sequenced: peripheral blood. The receptors were gathered from a man in his 60s who had recovered from COVID-19.

This clone was seen only a few times. This chain joins TRBV28 and TRBJ1-2; maybe TRBD1 (5 bases). The V end lost 4 bases, the J end lost 6 bases, and 12 bases lay between the germline ends. The CDR3 covers 13 residues. The germline gives CDR1 MDHEN, CDR2 SYDVKM. The CDR3 coding sequence is TGTGCCAGCAGTTCAGGGATTTGGGATGGCTACACCTTC. This sequence encodes CASSSGIWDGYTF.

The rearrangement joins TRBV19 to TRBJ2-1, with a possible D match to TRBD1 (5 bases). V was pared by 1 base and J by 3 bases, with 10 bases between. Germline V gene sequence: CDR1 LNHDA, CDR2 SQIVND (reference sequence). The CDR3 totals 15 residues. As DNA, the CDR3 is TGTGCCAGTAGTATAGTAACAGGAAACTACAATGAGCAGTTCTTC. As protein: CASSIVTGNYNEQFF.

This clone was picked up one time. The chain couples TRBV21-1 to TRBJ2-7; the D call in the table, TRBD1, was not verified against the DNA. TRBV21-1 is tagged as a pseudogene. The CDR3 runs to 11 residues. The CDR3: CASTHSYEQYF. CDR3 sequence (DNA): TGTGCCAGCACCCACAGCTACGAGCAGTACTTC.

The chain has TRBV28 and TRBJ2-1, with 10 bases aligning to TRBD2. The J segment lost 7 bases and the V segment lost 6 bases, leaving 3 bases of the junction unmatched. The length of the CDR3 is 13 residues. Germline CDR1 reads MDHEN; CDR2 reads SYDVKM. The CDR3 reads CASRAGGRNEQFF. The CDR3, as DNA: TGTGCCAGCAGAGCGGGAGGGCGGAATGAGCAGTTCTTC. The full variable domain, completed using reference TRBV28 and TRBJ2-1, is DVKVTQSSRYLVKRTGEKVFLECVQDMDHENMFWYRQDPGLGLRLIYFSYDVKMKEKGDIPEGYSVSREKKERFSLILESASTNQTSMYLCASRAGGRNEQFFGPGTRLTVL.

The chain joins TRBV30 to TRBJ1-1; possible D gene TRBD1, 6 bases. This CDR3 is 14 amino acids long. CDR1 is GTSNPN, CDR2 SVGIG, per germline (reference sequence). V lost 4 bases, J lost 9 bases, and 21 bases lay in between. CDR3 DNA: TGTGCCTGGAAGTTTGGGCAGGGGACGGGCAAAGCTTTCTTT. Its translation is CAWKFGQGTGKAFF. The variable domain in full, with the rest retrieved from reference TRBV30 and TRBJ1-1, is SQTIHQWPATLVQPVGSPLSLECTVEGTSNPNLYWYRQAAGRGLQLLFYSVGIGQISSEVPQNLSASRPQDRQFILSSKKLLLSDSGFYLCAWKFGQGTGKAFFGQGTRLTVV.

The chain couples TRBV5-4 to TRBJ2-1; D is perhaps TRBD2 (5 bases). V was clipped by 3 bases and J by 9 bases, with 19 bases between them. The germline CDR1 and CDR2 sequences are SGHNT and YYREEE (reference sequence). The CDR3 covers 15 residues. CDR3 in DNA: TGTGCCAGCAGCTCGCCCACGGGGAAGGTCGGTGAGCAGTTCTTC. Translated: CASSSPTGKVGEQFF.

The chain carries TRBV2 and TRBJ2-2; a weak D match, TRBD2 (5 bases). This CDR3 spans 14 amino acids. V lost 4 bases to trimming and J lost 2 bases, with 8 bases between them. In germline, CDR1 is SNHLY, CDR2 FYNNEI. The DNA of the CDR3 is TGTGCCAGCAGTGCCAGCGGTAACACCGGGGAGCTGTTTTTT. Translating it yields CASSASGNTGELFF.

The chain joins TRBV19 to TRBJ1-1; no firm D call. The length of the CDR3 is 11 residues. Germline V gene data show CDR1 as LNHDA and CDR2 as SQIVND (reference sequence). The V end was cut by 5 bases, the J end by 11 bases, with 12 bases between. The CDR3 DNA reads as TGTGCCAGTAGTCGCGGCAGCGGGGCTTTCTTT. Translation: CASSRGSGAFF. The variable domain in full, with the rest retrieved from reference TRBV19 and TRBJ1-1, is DGGITQSPKYLFRKEGQNVTLSCEQNLNHDAMYWYRQDPGQGLRLIYYSQIVNDFQKGDIAEGYSVSREKKESFPLTVTSAQKNPTAFYLCASSRGSGAFFGQGTRLTVV.

The chain joins TRBV10-3 to TRBJ1-2; 7 bases agree with TRBD1. CDR3 length equals 12 residues. With V trimmed by 7 bases and J by 7 bases, 6 bases remained unmatched. Germline CDR1 ENHRY, CDR2 SYGVKD. The CDR3 sequence is CAITDRESGYTF. DNA for the CDR3: TGTGCCATCACCGACAGGGAGTCTGGCTACACCTTC.

J is TRBJ2-7 and V is TRBV5-4; 7 bases align to TRBD1. CDR3 length equals 15 residues. The V gene's germline CDR1 is SGHNT and CDR2 YYREEE (reference sequence). Trimming cost V 0 bases and J 0 bases; bases outside gene matches: 3. The CDR3 here is CASSLDAGGSYEQYF. Written as DNA, the CDR3 is TGTGCCAGCAGCTTGGATGCAGGGGGCTCCTACGAGCAGTACTTC.

Concerning this clone: A much larger clone lies one base from this, so it may be a read error. The chain carries TRBV12-3 or TRBV12-4 and TRBJ1-1; TRBD1 matches at 7 bases. The CDR3 runs to 13 residues. V trimming: 5 bases; J trimming: 1 base; junction bases outside the gene matches: 1. DNA of the CDR3: TGTGCCAGCAGTAGGACAGGGAACACTGAAGCTTTCTTT. Amino acids: CASSRTGNTEAFF.

This clone was observed a handful of times. The chain couples TRBV7-8 to TRBJ2-7; D is undetermined. Per the germline V gene, CDR1 is SGHVS and CDR2 is FQNEAQ. V gave up 1 base and J gave up 6 bases, with 13 bases separating them. This CDR3 spans 14 amino acids. The CDR3 DNA reads TGTGCCAGCAGCTTAGAAGGCAGGCATCGCGAGCAGTACTTC. It encodes CASSLEGRHREQYF.

The chain carries TRBV30 and TRBJ2-3; TRBD2 aligns across 11 bases. V lost 5 bases to trimming and J lost 8 bases; unmatched junction nucleotides: 9. The germline V gene has CDR1 GTSNPN and CDR2 SVGIG (reference sequence). The CDR3 runs to 14 residues. The CDR3: CAWGLAGGRGTQYF. For the CDR3, the DNA is TGTGCCTGGGGTCTAGCGGGGGGAAGGGGTACGCAGTATTTT. Supplemented by reference TRBV30 and TRBJ2-3, the full variable domain reads SQTIHQWPATLVQPVGSPLSLECTVEGTSNPNLYWYRQAAGRGLQLLFYSVGIGQISSEVPQNLSASRPQDRQFILSSKKLLLSDSGFYLCAWGLAGGRGTQYFGPGTRLTVL.

This clone was seen only a few times. V is TRBV6-2 or TRBV6-3 and J is TRBJ1-1; D possibly corresponds to TRBD1 (5 bases). Between the trimmed V and J ends, which lost 0 bases and 0 bases, there was a span of 11 bases. The CDR3 contains 16 residues. CDR1 is MNHEY and CDR2 is SVGEGT in the germline V gene. CDR3 sequence (DNA): TGTGCCAGCAGTTACTCCACAGGAGAGATGAACACTGAAGCTTTCTTT. This encodes CASSYSTGEMNTEAFF.

The chain couples TRBV5-5 to TRBJ1-2; weak D call: TRBD1 (6 bases). CDR1 and CDR2 from the germline V gene are SGHKS and YYEKEE (reference sequence). CDR3 size: 13 residues. V was shortened by 4 bases and J by 8 bases, with 15 bases between the two germline ends. The CDR3 DNA reads TGTGCCAGCAGCCGTTTACCAGGGGAAGGCTACACCTTC. Its translation: CASSRLPGEGYTF.

The chain is built from TRBV7-8 and TRBJ1-2; 8 nucleotides align to TRBD1. Trimming at V came to 5 bases and at J to 8 bases, leaving 13 bases not matched to a gene. The CDR3 is 15 amino acids. Germline V gene data show CDR1 as SGHVS and CDR2 as FQNEAQ. CDR3 in DNA: TGTGCCAGCAGCCTTTACCAGGACAGGGCCTACGGCTACACCTTC. Its protein product is CASSLYQDRAYGYTF.

The V gene is TRBV15, the J gene TRBJ2-7, with 9 bases aligning to TRBD1. The CDR3 is 14 residues long. CDR1 is LNHNV and CDR2 is YYDKDF in the germline V gene (reference sequence). Germline trimming cut 9 bases from V and 3 bases from J; bases unmatched to any gene: 9. CDR3 in DNA: TGTGCCACAAGCCGGGACAGGGAGGGCTACGAGCAGTACTTC. It is translated as CATSRDREGYEQYF. Based on the CDR3 plus reference TRBV15 and TRBJ2-7, the full variable domain is DAMVIQNPRYQVTQFGKPVTLSCSQTLNHNVMYWYQQKSSQAPKLLFHYYDKDFNNEADTPDNFQSRRPNTSFCFLDIRSPGLGDTAMYLCATSRDREGYEQYFGPGTRLTVT.

The gene calls are TRBV30 and TRBJ2-2; D remains unclear. Looked up from germline, CDR1 is GTSNPN and CDR2 is SVGIG (reference sequence). V lost 3 bases and J lost 7, with 12 bases in between. This CDR3 has 13 residues. The CDR3 nucleotides are TGTGCCTGGAGCCCAACATCTGGCGGGGAGCTGTTTTTT. It codes for CAWSPTSGGELFF.

This rearrangement joins TRBV9 to TRBJ1-3; D ambiguous. Trimming removed 0 bases from V and 0 bases from J, with 10 bases in between. The CDR3 loop spans 16 amino acids. Germline V gene sequence: CDR1 SGDLS, CDR2 YYNGEE. CDR3 bases: TGTGCCAGCAGCGTAGGTCTTACGGGCTCTGGAAACACCATATATTTT. Translating it yields CASSVGLTGSGNTIYF.

The chain carries TRBV2 and TRBJ2-3; TRBD2 might be the D (6 bases). The V end was cut by 6 bases, the J end by 4 bases, with 14 bases between. Germline V gene sequence: CDR1 SNHLY, CDR2 FYNNEI. The CDR3 is 14 amino acids. The CDR3, as DNA: TGTGCCAGCAGGGGGGACTCCAGGGCAGATACGCAGTATTTT. This codes for CASRGDSRADTQYF.

This clone was recorded a few times. The J gene is TRBJ2-2, the V gene TRBV2; a possible D gene is TRBD2 (7 bases). The germline V gene has CDR1 SNHLY and CDR2 FYNNEI. This CDR3 has 16 residues. V was shortened by 4 bases and J by 5 bases, with 17 bases between the two germline ends. CDR3 coding DNA: TGTGCCAGCAGTGTCCTAGGGGGGGCACGGACCGGGGAGCTGTTTTTT. It codes for CASSVLGGARTGELFF.

The V and J genes are TRBV10-2 and TRBJ2-5; no firm D call. This CDR3 spans 14 amino acids. The V gene's germline CDR1 is WSHSY and CDR2 SAAADI. V dropped 6 bases and J dropped 2 bases, with 13 bases sitting between them. CDR3 residues: CASSYLVSQETQYF. CDR3 nucleotide sequence: TGCGCCAGCAGCTACCTAGTGTCGCAAGAGACCCAGTACTTC.

The chain employs TRBV3-1 (or the pseudogene TRBV3-2) and TRBJ2-5, with TRBD2 as a possible D gene (7 bases). CDR1 and CDR2 from the germline V gene are LGHDT and YNNKEL (reference sequence). CDR3 length equals 16 residues. V was clipped by 8 bases and J by 5 bases, with 24 bases between them. CDR3 in amino acids: CASLFFLWGGRETQYF. The CDR3 bases are TGTGCCAGCCTATTCTTCCTGTGGGGGGGCCGGGAGACCCAGTACTTC.

The gene calls are TRBV30 and TRBJ2-4, with TRBD1 as a possible D gene (6 bases). Trimming took off 0 bases at V and 0 bases at J, with 21 bases between the two ends. This CDR3 is built from 19 residues. The germline CDR1 and CDR2 sequences are GTSNPN and SVGIG (reference sequence). CDR3 residues: CAWSVPWGLLPLAKNIQYF. The CDR3 nucleotides are TGTGCCTGGAGTGTGCCCTGGGGGCTACTACCTTTAGCCAAAAACATTCAGTACTTC.

J is TRBJ1-5 and V is TRBV28; a possible D gene is TRBD1 (6 bases). V was pared by 8 bases and J by 9 bases, with 17 bases between. This CDR3 has 13 amino acids. Germline-derived CDR1 and CDR2 are MDHEN and SYDVKM. This chain's CDR3 is CASQQPTGRPQHF. In DNA, the CDR3 is TGTGCCAGCCAGCAGCCGACAGGACGGCCCCAGCATTTT.

The chain is built from TRBV5-4 and TRBJ2-2, with D possibly being TRBD1 (5 bases). The CDR3 has 14 residues. V was clipped by 1 base and J by 4 bases, with 8 bases between them. Germline values: CDR1 SGHNT, CDR2 YYREEE (reference sequence). The CDR3 sequence is CASSLSRATGELFF. In DNA form, the CDR3 reads TGTGCCAGCAGCTTGAGCAGGGCCACCGGGGAGCTGTTTTTT. Filled out from reference TRBV5-4 and TRBJ2-2, the complete variable domain reads ETGVTQSPTHLIKTRGQQVTLRCSSQSGHNTVSWYQQALGQGPQFIFQYYREEENGRGNFPPRFSGLQFPNYSSELNVNALELDDSALYLCASSLSRATGELFFGEGSRLTVL.

V gene TRBV19 combines with J gene TRBJ2-7; 8 positions agree with TRBD1. V gave up 4 bases and J gave up 2 bases; unmatched junction bases: 7. CDR3 length: 15 amino acids. CDR1 LNHDA and CDR2 SQIVND come from the germline V gene (reference sequence). CDR3: CASSTRTGRTYEQYF. The CDR3 DNA reads as TGTGCCAGTAGTACTAGGACAGGGAGAACCTACGAGCAGTACTTC.

V gene TRBV21-1 combines with J gene TRBJ2-7; TRBD1 was called by the table and not checked on the DNA. TRBV21-1 is a pseudogene. The CDR3 spans 18 residues. CDR3 coding DNA: TGTGCCAGCAGCAAAAATGGGCCTCGACGGGACAGCTCCTACGAGCAGTACTTC. Translated, it gives CASSKNGPRRDSSYEQYF.

This chain links TRBV27 with TRBJ2-5, with 11 bases that match TRBD1. The CDR3 covers 15 residues. CDR1 and CDR2 (germline): MNHEY, SMNVEV (reference sequence). V lost 5 bases and J lost 5; bases outside the gene matches: 7. The CDR3 loop reads CASSLGQGAWETQYF. The DNA for the CDR3 is TGTGCCAGCAGTCTCGGACAGGGGGCGTGGGAGACCCAGTACTTC.

This chain links TRBV2 with TRBJ1-1; 9 nucleotides agree with TRBD1. Germline V CDR1 and CDR2: SNHLY, FYNNEI. The CDR3 is 12 residues long. V gave up 4 bases and J gave up 6 bases; unmatched junction bases: 0. The CDR3 region is CASSGTGAEAFF. As DNA, the CDR3 is TGTGCCAGCAGTGGGACAGGGGCTGAAGCTTTCTTT.

The chain joins TRBV6-2 or TRBV6-3 to TRBJ2-2, with 8 bases matching TRBD1. CDR3 length equals 18 residues. J gave up 0 bases and V 5 bases, and 11 bases lay outside the gene matches. The V gene's germline CDR1 is MNHEY and CDR2 SVGEGT. DNA for the CDR3: TGTGCCAGCAGTCTAGGACAGGGTCGTGGGCCGAACACCGGGGAGCTGTTTTTT. Amino acid sequence: CASSLGQGRGPNTGELFF.